This is a list of T cell receptor beta chains from one sample in a study of type 1 regulatory T cells. TCRdb analysed the reads with MiXCR anew, one entry per CDR3 protein. The sample comprises about 97,000 distinct CDR3 sequences, less than 40% of which are singletons, and 2% to 2.5% rests with the top ten. Material for sequencing was CD4+ T cells, either the whole sample or a sorted fraction (not recorded which). Every receptor here comes from a human donor in good health. Each CDR3 is given with its conserved first and last residue. Each record gives: J gene, V gene, D gene, clone size, CDR3 length, CDR3 DNA, CDR3 protein. D genes are given only for firm matches. Only some rows state a clone size, as once, few, many or a class for expanded clones.

j_gene: TRBJ2-5; v_gene: TRBV29-1; d_gene: TRBD2; abundance: .; len: 14; CDR3nt: TGCAGCGTACTCCCTAGCGGGAGTTTAGAGACCCAGTACTTC; CDR3aa: CSVLPSGSLETQYF
j_gene: TRBJ1-5; v_gene: TRBV18; d_gene: .; abundance: .; len: 16; CDR3nt: TGTGCCAGCTCACCACGGGCCGGGGGGGCTGACCAGCCCCAGCATTTT; CDR3aa: CASSPRAGGADQPQHF
j_gene: TRBJ2-7; v_gene: TRBV20-1; d_gene: .; abundance: few; len: 11; CDR3nt: TGCAGTGTTCCGGACCAATACGAGCAGTACTTC; CDR3aa: CSVPDQYEQYF
j_gene: TRBJ2-4; v_gene: TRBV7-8; d_gene: .; abundance: .; len: 14; CDR3nt: TGTGCCAGCAGCCCCCGCCGGCTGGGGAGCATTCAGTACTTC; CDR3aa: CASSPRRLGSIQYF
j_gene: TRBJ2-2; v_gene: TRBV20-1; d_gene: TRBD2; abundance: .; len: 16; CDR3nt: TGCAGTGCTAGAGACAGGACTAGCGGGAACACCGGGGAGCTGTTTTTT; CDR3aa: CSARDRTSGNTGELFF
j_gene: TRBJ2-5; v_gene: TRBV20-1; d_gene: .; abundance: .; len: 15; CDR3nt: TGCAGTGCTCCTAAGGGTTCGGAAATGTGGGAGATCCAGTACTTC; CDR3aa: CSAPKGSEMWEIQYF
j_gene: TRBJ2-7; v_gene: TRBV18; d_gene: TRBD1; abundance: .; len: 15; CDR3nt: TGTGCCAGCTCATCCCGGGACAGTCTTTCCTACGAGCAGTACTTC; CDR3aa: CASSSRDSLSYEQYF
j_gene: TRBJ2-1; v_gene: TRBV5-1; d_gene: TRBD1; abundance: few; len: 15; CDR3nt: TGCGCCAGCAGCTTGACGGACAGGGACTACAATGAGCAGTTCTTC; CDR3aa: CASSLTDRDYNEQFF
j_gene: TRBJ2-3; v_gene: TRBV6-4; d_gene: .; abundance: .; len: 13; CDR3nt: TGTGCCAGCAGTGACCAGAGCACAGATACGCAGTATTTT; CDR3aa: CASSDQSTDTQYF
j_gene: TRBJ2-1; v_gene: TRBV20-1; d_gene: .; abundance: .; len: 13; CDR3nt: TGCAGTGCTCCCGGCAGGGCTCACAATGAGCAGTTCTTC; CDR3aa: CSAPGRAHNEQFF
j_gene: TRBJ2-3; v_gene: TRBV12-3/TRBV12-4; d_gene: TRBD2; abundance: .; len: 15; CDR3nt: TGTGCCAGCAGCCCGGGAGCGGGAGCAATAGATACGCAGTATTTT; CDR3aa: CASSPGAGAIDTQYF
j_gene: TRBJ2-1; v_gene: TRBV20-1; d_gene: .; abundance: .; len: 17; CDR3nt: TGCAGTGCTCTGGACAGGGGCACGCTAGCGGGAAACAATGAGCAGTTCTTC; CDR3aa: CSALDRGTLAGNNEQFF
j_gene: TRBJ1-4; v_gene: TRBV3-1; d_gene: .; abundance: .; len: 15; CDR3nt: TGTGCCAGCAGCCAAGCAGGGCCCTCTAATGAAAAACTGTTTTTT; CDR3aa: CASSQAGPSNEKLFF
j_gene: TRBJ2-5; v_gene: TRBV5-8; d_gene: .; abundance: few; len: 14; CDR3nt: TGTGCCAGCAGCTTGGACAGGGCTGGAGAGACCCAGTACTTC; CDR3aa: CASSLDRAGETQYF
j_gene: TRBJ1-2; v_gene: TRBV5-1; d_gene: TRBD1; abundance: few; len: 15; CDR3nt: TGCGCCAGCAGCTCCCCGGCGCGAACAGGGGACGGCTACACCTTC; CDR3aa: CASSSPARTGDGYTF
j_gene: TRBJ1-1; v_gene: TRBV7-2; d_gene: .; abundance: .; len: 15; CDR3nt: TGTGCCAGCAGCTTCGTGCTGGCAAAGAACACTGAAGCTTTCTTT; CDR3aa: CASSFVLAKNTEAFF
j_gene: TRBJ1-3; v_gene: TRBV2; d_gene: .; abundance: .; len: 14; CDR3nt: TGTGCCAGCAGTTTACAGGAGGCTGGAAACACCATATATTTT; CDR3aa: CASSLQEAGNTIYF